This passage covers 28 T cell receptor beta chains from one sample sequenced in a study of shared clonotypes between healthy human individuals. Using immunoSEQ multiplex PCR, the repertoire was profiled, and TCRdb retains in-frame clones only, with some absent. The sample shows about 2.1 million clones, about 93% of them seen only once. The naive CD8 subset, CD45RO-negative cells positively selected for CCR7, excluded terminally differentiated effector memory CD45RA+ cells. Sequencing was performed on naive CD8+ T cells from PBMCs. Source of these receptors: a man aged 18 to 30 in good health. Some clones in this sample may be carry-over from other donors' samples.

J is TRBJ1-1 and V is TRBV14; a possible D gene is TRBD1 (5 bases). The germline V and J ends were trimmed by 1 base and 6 bases, with 15 bases remaining between them. This CDR3 comprises 15 residues. CDR1 SGHDN and CDR2 FVKESK come from the germline V gene. The CDR3 loop is CASSQVRGRIPEAFF. Here the CDR3 DNA reads TGTGCCAGCAGCCAAGTCCGGGGGAGGATCCCTGAAGCTTTCTTT.

The sample holds one count of this clone. The gene calls are TRBV6-1 and TRBJ1-2; the D is unclear. Germline V gives CDR1 MNHNS, CDR2 SASEGT. Trimming pared 1 base from V and 4 bases from J, leaving 13 bases between. There are 15 residues in the CDR3. The CDR3 protein is CASSEGIRALYGYTF. The DNA for the CDR3 is TGTGCCAGCAGTGAAGGTATTAGGGCGCTCTATGGCTACACCTTC.

The chain recombines TRBV5-1 with TRBJ2-7; the D gene is possibly TRBD2 (6 bases). The length of the CDR3 is 15 residues. CDR1 is SGHRS and CDR2 is YFSETQ in the germline V gene. V was pared by 0 bases and J by 2 bases, with 12 bases between. For the CDR3, the DNA is TGCGCCAGCAGCTTGGTTGGAGGGATTCCCTACGAGCAGTACTTC. Translation gives CASSLVGGIPYEQYF.

CDR3 sequence (DNA): TGTGCCAGCAGTTTCGCGGACGGGACCCAAGAGACCCAGTACTTC. It encodes CASSFADGTQETQYF. The rearrangement uses TRBV6-5 and TRBJ2-5; D possibly uses TRBD1 or TRBD2 (5 bases each). V was pared by 4 bases and J by 1 base, with 13 bases between. The CDR3 contains 15 residues. Per germline, CDR1 MNHEY and CDR2 SVGAGI.

The sample holds one count of this clone. The chain combines TRBV7-9 with TRBJ1-1, with 9 bases matching TRBD1. Germline CDR1 and CDR2: SEHNR and FQNEAQ (reference sequence). This CDR3 has 17 residues. V lost 5 bases to trimming and J lost 0 bases; unmatched junction nucleotides: 10. The DNA for the CDR3 is TGTGCCAGCAGCACCCGACAGGGGGGTAACATGAACACTGAAGCTTTCTTT. Its translation: CASSTRQGGNMNTEAFF.

The chain links TRBV2 to TRBJ2-3; the D is unclear. The CDR3 is made up of 16 amino acids. V lost 3 bases, J lost 2 bases, and 15 bases lay in between. The germline gives CDR1 SNHLY, CDR2 FYNNEI. The CDR3 loop is CASSEAAEYNTDTQYF. The CDR3, as DNA: TGTGCCAGCAGTGAGGCGGCGGAATACAACACAGATACGCAGTATTTT.

A single count supports this clone. The V gene is TRBV7-8, the J gene TRBJ2-7; 12 bases map to TRBD2. The CDR3 is made up of 17 amino acids. V shed 0 bases, J shed 4 bases, and the junction held 7 bases outside the gene matches. Germline V gene lookup returns CDR1 SGHVS and CDR2 FQNEAQ. The CDR3 DNA sequence: TGTGCCAGCAGCTTAGCTATTACCGGGACTAGCGGGTACGAGCAGTACTTC. It codes for CASSLAITGTSGYEQYF.

Of note for this clone: Other DNA sequences in this sample translate to the same CDR3. The CDR3 reads CASSAGTSVTYEQYF. As DNA, the CDR3 is TGTGCCAGCAGCGCCGGGACTAGCGTTACCTACGAGCAGTACTTC. This chain joins TRBV9 and TRBJ2-7; 10 positions match TRBD2. CDR1 is SGDLS, CDR2 YYNGEE, per germline. J gave up 2 bases and V 3 bases, and 5 bases lay outside the gene matches. This CDR3 is 15 amino acids long.

V usage is TRBV7-6 and J usage is TRBJ2-1, with TRBD2 identical over 10 bases. V trimming: 8 bases; J trimming: 1 base; junction bases outside the gene matches: 8. The germline gives CDR1 SGHVS, CDR2 FNYEAQ. The CDR3 totals 16 residues. In DNA, the CDR3 is TGTGCCAGCGGGCCCGGGACTAGCGCGTCCTACAATGAGCAGTTCTTC. This codes for CASGPGTSASYNEQFF.

The chain uses TRBV10-1 and TRBJ2-3; no clear D. Trimming left V 2 bases short and J 2 bases short, with 17 bases between. The CDR3 has 17 amino acids. The germline V gene encodes CDR1 WNHNN and CDR2 SYGVQD (reference sequence). The CDR3 here is CASSEGLGRLFTDTQYF. The CDR3 DNA follows: TGCGCCAGCAGTGAGGGTTTAGGACGGCTATTCACAGATACGCAGTATTTT.

The rearrangement uses TRBV7-9 and TRBJ1-2, with a tentative D call TRBD1 (6 bases). V was cut by 1 base and J by 6 bases, with 18 bases left in between. The germline CDR1 and CDR2 sequences are SEHNR and FQNEAQ (reference sequence). CDR3 length: 16 amino acids. As DNA, the CDR3 is TGTGCCAGCAGCTTAGTTTACAGGGACGCGGGGGATGGCTACACCTTC. This codes for CASSLVYRDAGDGYTF. The complete variable domain, with remaining parts taken from reference TRBV7-9 and TRBJ1-2, reads DTGVSQNPRHKITKRGQNVTFRCDPISEHNRLYWYRQTLGQGPEFLTYFQNEAQLEKSRLLSDRFSAERPKGSFSTLEIQRTEQGDSAMYLCASSLVYRDAGDGYTFGSGTRLTVV.

As concerns this clone: In the same sample, other DNA sequences code for this CDR3. This chain uses TRBV7-9 with TRBJ2-1, with D tentatively TRBD2 (6 bases). CDR3 size: 12 residues. Germline V gene sequence: CDR1 SEHNR, CDR2 FQNEAQ (reference sequence). The V end was cut by 4 bases, the J end by 5 bases, with 6 bases between. In nucleotides, the CDR3 is TGTGCCAGCAGCTCTAGCGACAATGAGCAGTTCTTC. Its translation: CASSSSDNEQFF. The full variable domain, in which reference TRBV7-9 and TRBJ2-1 provide the parts outside the CDR3, is DTGVSQNPRHKITKRGQNVTFRCDPISEHNRLYWYRQTLGQGPEFLTYFQNEAQLEKSRLLSDRFSAERPKGSFSTLEIQRTEQGDSAMYLCASSSSDNEQFFGPGTRLTVL.

Of note for this clone: This sample also contains other DNA sequences that code for the same CDR3. The chain combines TRBV7-9 with TRBJ2-7; the D is unclear. V was pared by 5 bases and J by 0 bases, with 5 bases between. The CDR3 is 12 amino acids. CDR1 is SEHNR, CDR2 FQNEAQ, per germline (reference sequence). The CDR3 region is CASSRGSYEQYF. The CDR3 nucleotides are TGTGCCAGCAGCCGAGGCTCCTACGAGCAGTACTTC.

The chain has TRBV9 and TRBJ1-1; maybe TRBD1 (6 bases). The V gene lost 3 bases and the J gene lost 1 base, with 19 bases spanning the gap. CDR1 and CDR2 (germline): SGDLS, YYNGEE. The CDR3 runs 17 residues. As DNA, the CDR3 is TGTGCCAGCAGCGCAATAATGGAGCTGACAGGGAACACTGAAGCTTTCTTT. Protein product: CASSAIMELTGNTEAFF.

V and J are TRBV7-6 and TRBJ2-3, with 7 bases that match TRBD2. The CDR3 has 15 residues. CDR1 SGHVS and CDR2 FNYEAQ come from the germline V gene. V dropped 4 bases and J dropped 6; count of bases not matched to a gene: 10. The CDR3 coding sequence is TGTGCCAGCAGCTCCCTCCGGGAGGCCCGGGATACGCAGTATTTT. Translation: CASSSLREARDTQYF.

The V gene is TRBV6-1, the J gene TRBJ2-1; 8 positions match TRBD2. CDR1 is MNHNS and CDR2 is SASEGT in the germline V gene. V gave up 7 bases and J gave up 2 bases; unmatched junction bases: 4. The CDR3 covers 14 residues. This CDR3 is CASIRTSPYNEQFF. CDR3 DNA: TGTGCCAGCATAAGGACTAGCCCCTACAATGAGCAGTTCTTC.

This chain joins TRBV7-2 and TRBJ2-7, with D possibly being TRBD2 (5 bases). The CDR3 loop spans 14 amino acids. Germline CDR1 SGHTA, CDR2 FQGNSA. Trimming removed 5 bases at V and 6 bases at J, with 17 bases between. The CDR3 protein is CASSPSGIASEQYF. CDR3 bases: TGTGCCAGCAGCCCCTCGGGGATAGCGAGCGAGCAGTACTTC.

The chain employs TRBV6-1 and TRBJ1-2; 7 positions match TRBD1. CDR1 and CDR2 (germline): MNHNS, SASEGT. This CDR3 contains 16 residues. The V gene end was trimmed by 4 bases and the J gene end by 2 bases; junction bases not matched to a gene: 10. As DNA, the CDR3 is TGTGCCAGCAGTGCAGACCTAGGGGGCGCGAACTATGGCTACACCTTC. This encodes CASSADLGGANYGYTF.

This clone has a single count. The chain combines TRBV29-1 with TRBJ1-1; D uncertain. This CDR3 is 17 amino acids long. Germline V gene data show CDR1 as SQVTM and CDR2 as ANQGSEA. V lost 6 bases, J lost 0 bases, and 23 bases lay in between. CDR3 loop: CSVPLSGSPVLNTEAFF. The CDR3 nucleotides are TGCAGCGTCCCTCTATCGGGGTCCCCTGTCCTGAACACTGAAGCTTTCTTT.

CDR3 loop: CASSNWDTEAFF. CDR3 bases: TGTGCCAGCAGCAATTGGGACACTGAAGCTTTCTTT. J is TRBJ1-1 and V is TRBV7-9; D gene unclear. Germline-derived CDR1 and CDR2 are SEHNR and FQNEAQ (reference sequence). The CDR3 sequence is 12 residues long. Trimming removed 5 bases at V and 3 bases at J, with 7 bases between. The complete variable domain, with remaining parts taken from reference TRBV7-9 and TRBJ1-1, reads DTGVSQNPRHKITKRGQNVTFRCDPISEHNRLYWYRQTLGQGPEFLTYFQNEAQLEKSRLLSDRFSAERPKGSFSTLEIQRTEQGDSAMYLCASSNWDTEAFFGQGTRLTVV.

The chain joins TRBV5-6 to TRBJ2-2; D is undetermined. The CDR3 extends over 12 amino acids. V dropped 5 bases and J dropped 2 bases, with 4 bases sitting between them. Germline loops: CDR1 SGHDT, CDR2 YYEEEE. DNA of the CDR3: TGTGCCAGCAGAATTAACACCGGGGAGCTGTTTTTT. It is translated as CASRINTGELFF.

V gene TRBV19 combines with J gene TRBJ2-2, with D possibly being TRBD1 or TRBD2 (5 bases each). CDR1 is LNHDA and CDR2 is SQIVND in the germline V gene (reference sequence). This CDR3 spans 15 amino acids. V was shortened by 1 base and J by 6 bases, with 12 bases between the two germline ends. CDR3 residues: CASSIVWQGAGELFF. CDR3 DNA: TGTGCCAGTAGTATAGTGTGGCAGGGAGCCGGGGAGCTGTTTTTT.

The sample holds a few counts of this clone. J is TRBJ1-1 and V is TRBV4-1; D gene unclear. The CDR3 has 15 amino acids. V dropped 0 bases and J dropped 0 bases, with 8 bases sitting between them. CDR1 is MGHRA, CDR2 YSYEKL, per germline. CDR3 protein: CASSQEPGMNTEAFF. The CDR3 DNA sequence: TGCGCCAGCAGCCAAGAACCCGGGATGAACACTGAAGCTTTCTTT.

The V call is TRBV5-4, the J call TRBJ2-7; the D gene is possibly TRBD2 (6 bases). Trimming stripped 4 bases from V and 0 bases from J, with 11 bases between. Germline assignment: CDR1 SGHNT and CDR2 YYREEE (reference sequence). The CDR3 covers 14 residues. The CDR3 region is CASSPGLSSYEQYF. DNA for the CDR3: TGTGCCAGCAGCCCTGGACTAAGCTCCTACGAGCAGTACTTC.

This chain uses TRBV27 with TRBJ1-5; D is unclear. With 2 bases removed from V and 0 bases from J, the gap between germline ends came to 11 bases. CDR3 length: 16 residues. Looked up from germline, CDR1 is MNHEY and CDR2 is SMNVEV (reference sequence). The CDR3 here is CASSLRAAYSNQPQHF. In DNA, the CDR3 is TGTGCCAGCAGTTTAAGGGCAGCTTATAGCAATCAGCCCCAGCATTTT.

The table lists this clone with a few counts. V usage is TRBV10-1 and J usage is TRBJ1-2; 7 nucleotides agree with TRBD1. CDR3 length: 14 residues. Germline V gene data show CDR1 as WNHNN and CDR2 as SYGVQD (reference sequence). J lost 5 bases, V lost 8 bases, and 11 bases had no gene match. CDR3 protein: CASQISGTDYGYTF. The CDR3, as DNA: TGCGCCAGCCAAATCTCCGGGACAGATTATGGCTACACCTTC.

The V and J genes are TRBV29-1 and TRBJ2-1, with 13 positions matching TRBD2. The junction had 5 bases not matched to a gene; V was cut back by 0 bases and J by 9 bases. This CDR3 has 15 residues. CDR1 is SQVTM, CDR2 ANQGSEA, per germline. CDR3 amino acids: CSVEEGLAGYTEQFF. CDR3 sequence (DNA): TGCAGCGTTGAAGAGGGACTAGCGGGATATACTGAGCAGTTCTTC.

The rearrangement links TRBV5-8 to TRBJ1-5; tentatively, D is TRBD1 (5 bases). Germline V lookup: CDR1 SGHTS, CDR2 YDEGEE. Trimming shortened V by 2 bases and J by 1 base, and 10 bases separated the two germline ends. CDR3 length: 15 residues. Here the CDR3 reads CASSLGQGSNQPQHF. The DNA of the CDR3 is TGTGCCAGCAGCTTAGGGCAGGGAAGCAATCAGCCCCAGCATTTT.